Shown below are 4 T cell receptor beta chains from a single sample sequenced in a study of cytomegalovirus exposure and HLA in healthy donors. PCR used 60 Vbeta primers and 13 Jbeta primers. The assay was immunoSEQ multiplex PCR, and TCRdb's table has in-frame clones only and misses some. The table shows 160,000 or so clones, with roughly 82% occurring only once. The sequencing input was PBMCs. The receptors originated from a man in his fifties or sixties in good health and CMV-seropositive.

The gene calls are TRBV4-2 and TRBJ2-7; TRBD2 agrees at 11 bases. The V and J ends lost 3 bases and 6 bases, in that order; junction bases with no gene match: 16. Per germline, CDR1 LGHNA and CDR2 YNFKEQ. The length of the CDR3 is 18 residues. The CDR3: CASSHRMGLAERAPEQYF. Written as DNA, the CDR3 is TGTGCCAGCAGCCACCGGATGGGACTAGCGGAGAGAGCCCCCGAGCAGTACTTC.

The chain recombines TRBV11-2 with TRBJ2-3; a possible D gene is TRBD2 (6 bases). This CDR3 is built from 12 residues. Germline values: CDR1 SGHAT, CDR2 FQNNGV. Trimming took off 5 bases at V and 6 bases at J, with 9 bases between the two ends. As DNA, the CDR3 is TGTGCCAGCAGCCCCCTAGCGGATACGCAGTATTTT. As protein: CASSPLADTQYF.

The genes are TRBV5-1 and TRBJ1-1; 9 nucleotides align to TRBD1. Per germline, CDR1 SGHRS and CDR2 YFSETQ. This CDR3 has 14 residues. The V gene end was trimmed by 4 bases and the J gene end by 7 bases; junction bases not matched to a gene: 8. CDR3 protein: CASSLQTGGNEAFF. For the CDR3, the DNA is TGCGCCAGCAGCCTACAAACAGGGGGCAATGAAGCTTTCTTT.

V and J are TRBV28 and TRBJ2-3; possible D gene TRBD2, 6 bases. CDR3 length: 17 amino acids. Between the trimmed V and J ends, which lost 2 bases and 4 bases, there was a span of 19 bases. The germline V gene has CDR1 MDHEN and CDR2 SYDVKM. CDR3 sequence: CASSLPPDLGLADTQYF. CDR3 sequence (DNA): TGTGCCAGCAGTTTACCGCCGGACCTGGGACTTGCAGATACGCAGTATTTT.